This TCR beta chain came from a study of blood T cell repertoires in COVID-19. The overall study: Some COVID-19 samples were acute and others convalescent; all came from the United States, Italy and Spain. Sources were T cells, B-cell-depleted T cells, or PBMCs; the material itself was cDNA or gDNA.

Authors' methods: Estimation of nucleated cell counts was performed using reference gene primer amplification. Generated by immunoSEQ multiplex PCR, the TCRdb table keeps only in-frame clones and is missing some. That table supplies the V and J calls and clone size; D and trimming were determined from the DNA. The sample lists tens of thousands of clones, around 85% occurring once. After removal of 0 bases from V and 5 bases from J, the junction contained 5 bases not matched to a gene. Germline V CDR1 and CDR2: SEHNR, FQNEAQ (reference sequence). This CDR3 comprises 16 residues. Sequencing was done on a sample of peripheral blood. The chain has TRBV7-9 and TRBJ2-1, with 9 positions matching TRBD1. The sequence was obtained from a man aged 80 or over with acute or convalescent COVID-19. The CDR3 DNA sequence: TGTGCCAGCAGCTTAGCGTCGGGGACAGGGAACAATGAGCAGTTCTTC. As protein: CASSLASGTGNNEQFF.